A single sample is the source of the 4 T cell receptor beta chains below, sequenced in a study of blood T cell repertoires in COVID-19. Clones were read by immunoSEQ multiplex PCR, and TCRdb kept only the in-frame ones, dropping some. The sample includes under 150,000 clones, about 80% of them seen just once. The sample taken for sequencing was PBMCs or T cells enriched from blood (not recorded which). Receptors were obtained from a man aged 50 to 60 in a cohort exposed to, infected with or recovered from COVID-19 (not recorded which).

The chain combines TRBV5-4 with TRBJ2-1; 10 bases are a match to TRBD2. In germline, CDR1 is SGHNT, CDR2 YYREEE (reference sequence). V dropped 4 bases and J dropped 2; count of bases not matched to a gene: 6. The CDR3 runs to 16 residues. CDR3 sequence: CASSAGGLAAYNEQFF. In DNA, the CDR3 is TGTGCCAGCAGCGCGGGTGGACTAGCGGCCTACAATGAGCAGTTCTTC.

The chain couples TRBV10-3 to TRBJ2-3; TRBD2 aligns across 7 bases. The CDR3 contains 14 residues. Germline-derived CDR1 and CDR2 are ENHRY and SYGVKD. Trimming removed 6 bases from V and 2 bases from J; junction bases left unmatched: 5. The CDR3 nucleotides are TGTGCCATCAGGCTAGCGGTAGACACAGATACGCAGTATTTT. Translation: CAIRLAVDTDTQYF.

The chain combines TRBV5-1 with TRBJ2-3; maybe TRBD2 (5 bases). Trimming removed 4 bases from V and 3 bases from J, with 9 bases in between. Germline V CDR1 and CDR2: SGHRS, YFSETQ. This CDR3 is 13 amino acids long. The CDR3: CASSRRWTDTQYF. In DNA form, the CDR3 reads TGCGCCAGCAGCCGGAGGTGGACAGATACGCAGTATTTT.

The chain combines TRBV7-9 with TRBJ2-7; tentative D call: TRBD2 (5 bases). Germline assignment: CDR1 SEHNR and CDR2 FQNEAQ (reference sequence). Trimming removed 0 bases at V and 4 bases at J, with 10 bases between. The CDR3 loop spans 14 amino acids. CDR3 loop: CASSLAGERYEQYF. In DNA, the CDR3 is TGTGCCAGCAGCTTAGCGGGAGAGAGGTACGAGCAGTACTTC.